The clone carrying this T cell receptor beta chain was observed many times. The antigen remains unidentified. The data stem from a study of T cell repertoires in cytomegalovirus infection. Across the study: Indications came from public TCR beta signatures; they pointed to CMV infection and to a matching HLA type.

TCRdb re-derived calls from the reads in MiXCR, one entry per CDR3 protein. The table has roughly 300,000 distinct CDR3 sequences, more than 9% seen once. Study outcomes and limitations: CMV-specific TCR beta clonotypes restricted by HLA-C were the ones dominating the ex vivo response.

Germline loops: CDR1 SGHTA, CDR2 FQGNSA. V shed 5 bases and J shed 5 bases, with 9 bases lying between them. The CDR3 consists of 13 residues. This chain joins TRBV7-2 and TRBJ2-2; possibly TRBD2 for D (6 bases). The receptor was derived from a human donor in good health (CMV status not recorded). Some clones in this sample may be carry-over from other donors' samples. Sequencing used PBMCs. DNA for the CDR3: TGTGCCAGCAGCGGTGCGGGGACCGGGGAGCTGTTTTTT. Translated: CASSGAGTGELFF.